This is a list of T cell receptor beta chains from one sample in a study of control samples from healthy donors and cancer patients. TCRdb keeps only in-frame clones here, not all; method: immunoSEQ multiplex PCR. The sample has more than 140,000 clones, roughly 94% seen once. Sequenced input: blood. These receptors were obtained from a man aged 40-50 years in good health. Both conserved end residues are part of each CDR3. Fields, in order: D gene, CDR3 length, clone size, J gene, V gene, CDR3 protein, CDR3 DNA. D genes are given only for firm matches. Some rows mark clone size as missing; the rest say once, few, many or name a class of expanded clone.

d_gene: .
len: 14
abundance: .
j_gene: TRBJ2-7
v_gene: TRBV28
CDR3aa: CASSLKYGTYEQYF
CDR3nt: TGTGCCAGCAGTTTAAAGTACGGGACCTACGAGCAGTACTTC

d_gene: TRBD1
len: 14
abundance: once
j_gene: TRBJ1-1
v_gene: TRBV19
CDR3aa: CASSRQGQNTEAFF
CDR3nt: TGTGCCAGTAGTAGACAGGGACAAAACACTGAAGCTTTCTTT

d_gene: .
len: 12
abundance: .
j_gene: TRBJ2-7
v_gene: TRBV2
CDR3aa: CASSVPPYEQYF
CDR3nt: TGTGCCAGCAGTGTGCCTCCCTACGAGCAGTACTTC

d_gene: .
len: 13
abundance: once
j_gene: TRBJ2-1
v_gene: TRBV12-3/TRBV12-4
CDR3aa: CASSFPGPNEQFF
CDR3nt: TGTGCCAGCAGTTTCCCAGGGCCGAATGAGCAGTTCTTC

d_gene: TRBD1
len: 18
abundance: once
j_gene: TRBJ1-5
v_gene: TRBV27
CDR3aa: CASSRAGQGKFFNQPQHF
CDR3nt: TGTGCCAGCAGCCGTGCCGGACAGGGGAAGTTTTTCAATCAGCCCCAGCATTTT

d_gene: TRBD2
len: 16
abundance: .
j_gene: TRBJ2-7
v_gene: TRBV10-3
CDR3aa: CAISDPWGGSSYEQYF
CDR3nt: TGTGCCATCAGTGATCCATGGGGCGGGAGCTCCTACGAGCAGTACTTC

d_gene: TRBD1
len: 15
abundance: .
j_gene: TRBJ2-7
v_gene: TRBV25-1
CDR3aa: CASPSIPGQIYEQYF
CDR3nt: TGTGCCAGCCCTAGCATACCGGGACAGATTTACGAGCAGTACTTC

d_gene: .
len: 14
abundance: .
j_gene: TRBJ2-7
v_gene: TRBV9
CDR3aa: CASSGRDTPYEQYF
CDR3nt: TGTGCCAGCAGCGGGCGGGACACTCCCTACGAGCAGTACTTC

d_gene: .
len: 14
abundance: .
j_gene: TRBJ2-1
v_gene: TRBV7-9
CDR3aa: CASSRDYRDNEQFF
CDR3nt: TGTGCCAGCAGCAGGGATTACAGGGACAATGAGCAGTTCTTC

d_gene: .
len: 14
abundance: .
j_gene: TRBJ1-1
v_gene: TRBV6-1
CDR3aa: CASSDVGGDTEAFF
CDR3nt: TGTGCCAGCAGTGATGTGGGAGGGGACACTGAAGCTTTCTTT

d_gene: .
len: 16
abundance: .
j_gene: TRBJ2-1
v_gene: TRBV7-2
CDR3aa: CASSFPWVGSYNEQFF
CDR3nt: TGTGCCAGCAGCTTTCCGTGGGTTGGGTCCTACAATGAGCAGTTCTTC

d_gene: TRBD1
len: 14
abundance: .
j_gene: TRBJ2-5
v_gene: TRBV10-3
CDR3aa: CAISLDRGRETQYF
CDR3nt: TGTGCCATCAGTTTGGACAGGGGGCGGGAGACCCAGTACTTC

d_gene: .
len: 12
abundance: .
j_gene: TRBJ2-2
v_gene: TRBV10-3
CDR3aa: CAISYPSKELFF
CDR3nt: TGTGCCATCTCTTACCCTTCCAAGGAGCTGTTTTTT

d_gene: .
len: 16
abundance: .
j_gene: TRBJ2-1
v_gene: TRBV24-1
CDR3aa: CATSDFRTSSYNEQFF
CDR3nt: TGTGCCACCAGTGATTTTAGAACCAGCTCCTACAATGAGCAGTTCTTC

d_gene: .
len: 16
abundance: .
j_gene: TRBJ2-6
v_gene: TRBV6-5
CDR3aa: CASSYEGSAGANVLTF
CDR3nt: TGTGCCAGCAGTTATGAGGGTTCGGCTGGGGCCAACGTCCTGACTTTC

d_gene: .
len: 16
abundance: .
j_gene: TRBJ2-7
v_gene: TRBV15
CDR3aa: CATSRDKISSPSEQYF
CDR3nt: TGTGCCACCAGCAGAGATAAGATTTCCTCCCCTAGCGAGCAGTACTTC

d_gene: .
len: 11
abundance: once
j_gene: TRBJ2-7
v_gene: TRBV20-1
CDR3aa: CSAQGGYEQYF
CDR3nt: TGCAGTGCCCAGGGGGGCTACGAGCAGTACTTC

d_gene: .
len: 14
abundance: .
j_gene: TRBJ2-2
v_gene: TRBV19
CDR3aa: CASSIPRVDRELFF
CDR3nt: TGTGCCAGTAGTATTCCCAGGGTCGATCGGGAGCTGTTTTTT

d_gene: .
len: 13
abundance: .
j_gene: TRBJ1-5
v_gene: TRBV6-1
CDR3aa: CASSESGGEPQHF
CDR3nt: TGTGCCAGCAGTGAATCGGGGGGTGAGCCCCAGCATTTT

d_gene: .
len: 15
abundance: .
j_gene: TRBJ2-7
v_gene: TRBV10-3
CDR3aa: CAISLDRTSSYEQYF
CDR3nt: TGTGCCATCAGCCTCGACAGGACCAGCTCCTACGAGCAGTACTTC